This entry features one T cell receptor beta chain sequence. Its antigen is not identified. The sample comes from a study of T cell responses to AZD1222 COVID-19 vaccine. Assay used: immunoSEQ multiplex PCR; TCRdb lists only in-frame clones, some missing. The sample consists of some 200,000 clones, just over 90% of them appearing once. This CDR3 has 15 residues. J lost 4 bases, V lost 6 bases, and 9 bases had no gene match. CDR1 is MNHEY and CDR2 is SMNVEV in the germline V gene (reference sequence). Study-level points and caveats: The study found vaccine-associated CD4 TCRs spanning spike, dominant at 160-218 and 743-854. Mostly white British, mostly female donors; authors suggested clonal diversity may be underestimated. Increases in Spike-specific TCR breadth and depth were seen after two AZD1222 doses.

Sequenced here: peripheral blood, sampled on day 0 of AZD1222 vaccination. The chain is built from TRBV27 and TRBJ2-1; TRBD2 agrees at 7 bases. This receptor was identified in an adult in good health. In nucleotides, the CDR3 is TGTGCCAGCAGGTTAGGCCAGGGAGGGTACAATGAGCAGTTCTTC. Translated, it gives CASRLGQGGYNEQFF.